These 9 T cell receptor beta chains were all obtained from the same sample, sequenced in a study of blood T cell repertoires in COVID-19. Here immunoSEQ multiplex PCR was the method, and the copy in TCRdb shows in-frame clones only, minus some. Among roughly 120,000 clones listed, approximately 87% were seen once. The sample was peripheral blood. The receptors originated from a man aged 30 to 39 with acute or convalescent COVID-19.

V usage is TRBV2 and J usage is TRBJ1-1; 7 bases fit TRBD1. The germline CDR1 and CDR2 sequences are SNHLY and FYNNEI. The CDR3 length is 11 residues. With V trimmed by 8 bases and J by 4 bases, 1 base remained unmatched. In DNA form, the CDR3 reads TGTGCCAGCGGACAGGTCACTGAAGCTTTCTTT. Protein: CASGQVTEAFF.

CDR3 in amino acids: CSVDRGQETQYF. The CDR3 DNA reads TGCAGCGTGGACAGGGGACAAGAGACCCAGTACTTC. The chain has TRBV29-1 and TRBJ2-5, with 9 bases aligning to TRBD1. The length of the CDR3 is 12 residues. V gave up 6 bases and J gave up 2 bases; unmatched junction bases: 1. Germline lookup yields CDR1 SQVTM and CDR2 ANQGSEA.

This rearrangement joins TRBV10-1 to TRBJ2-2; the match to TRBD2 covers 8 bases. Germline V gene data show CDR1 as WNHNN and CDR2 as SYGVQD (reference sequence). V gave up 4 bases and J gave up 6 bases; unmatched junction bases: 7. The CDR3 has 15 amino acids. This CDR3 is CASSGGPGGAGELFF. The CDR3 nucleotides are TGCGCCAGCAGTGGAGGGCCGGGAGGGGCCGGGGAGCTGTTTTTT.

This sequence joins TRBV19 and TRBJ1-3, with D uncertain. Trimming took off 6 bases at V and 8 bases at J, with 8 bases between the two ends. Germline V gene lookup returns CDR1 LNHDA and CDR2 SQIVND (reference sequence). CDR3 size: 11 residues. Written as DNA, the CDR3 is TGTGCCAGTAGCAGGCTGGACACCATATATTTT. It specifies CASSRLDTIYF.

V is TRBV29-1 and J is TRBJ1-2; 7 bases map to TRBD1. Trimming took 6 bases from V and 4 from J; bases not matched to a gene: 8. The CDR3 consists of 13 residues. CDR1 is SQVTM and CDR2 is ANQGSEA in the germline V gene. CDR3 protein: CSVRGQAGYGYTF. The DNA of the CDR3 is TGCAGCGTGCGAGGACAGGCGGGCTATGGCTACACCTTC. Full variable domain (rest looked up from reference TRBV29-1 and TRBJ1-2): SAVISQKPSRDICQRGTSLTIQCQVDSQVTMMFWYRQQPGQSLTLIATANQGSEATYESGFVIDKFPISRPNLTFSTLTVSNMSPEDSSIYLCSVRGQAGYGYTFGSGTRLTVV.

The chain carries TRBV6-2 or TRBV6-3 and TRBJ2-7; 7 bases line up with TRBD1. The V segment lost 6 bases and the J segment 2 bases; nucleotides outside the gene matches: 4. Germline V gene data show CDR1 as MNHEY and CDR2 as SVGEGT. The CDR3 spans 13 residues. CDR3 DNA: TGTGCCAGCAGCCTTGGGACAGCCTACGAGCAGTACGTC. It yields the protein CASSLGTAYEQYV.

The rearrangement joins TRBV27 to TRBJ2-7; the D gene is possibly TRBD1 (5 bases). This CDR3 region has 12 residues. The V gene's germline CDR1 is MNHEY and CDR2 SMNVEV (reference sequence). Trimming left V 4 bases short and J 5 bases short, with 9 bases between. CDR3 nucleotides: TGTGCCAGCAGTTCCAGGGCCCACGAGCAGTACTTC. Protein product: CASSSRAHEQYF.

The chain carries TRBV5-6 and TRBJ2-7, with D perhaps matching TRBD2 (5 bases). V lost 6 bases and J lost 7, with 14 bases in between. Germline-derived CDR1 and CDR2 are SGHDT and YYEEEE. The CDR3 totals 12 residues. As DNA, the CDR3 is TGTGCCAGCATAGGACTCCGCGGGGAGCAGTACGTC. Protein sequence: CASIGLRGEQYV.

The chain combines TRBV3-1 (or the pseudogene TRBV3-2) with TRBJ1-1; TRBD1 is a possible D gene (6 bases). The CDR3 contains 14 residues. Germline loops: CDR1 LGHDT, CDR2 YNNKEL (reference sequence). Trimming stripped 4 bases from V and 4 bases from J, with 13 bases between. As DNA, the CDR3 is TGTGCCAGCAGCCCCGGGACACCAGCCACTGAAGCTTTCTTT. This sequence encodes CASSPGTPATEAFF.